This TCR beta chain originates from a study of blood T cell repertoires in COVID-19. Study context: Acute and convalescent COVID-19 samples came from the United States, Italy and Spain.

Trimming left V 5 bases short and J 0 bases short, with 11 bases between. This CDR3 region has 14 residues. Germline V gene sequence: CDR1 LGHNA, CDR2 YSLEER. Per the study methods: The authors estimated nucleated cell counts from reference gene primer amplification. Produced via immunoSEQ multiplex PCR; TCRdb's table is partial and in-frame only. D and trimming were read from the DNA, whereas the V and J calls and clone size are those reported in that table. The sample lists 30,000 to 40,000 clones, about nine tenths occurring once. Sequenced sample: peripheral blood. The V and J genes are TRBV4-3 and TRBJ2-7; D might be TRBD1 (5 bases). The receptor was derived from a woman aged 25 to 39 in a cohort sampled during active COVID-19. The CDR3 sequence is CASSVDSLSYEQYF. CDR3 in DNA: TGCGCCAGCAGCGTCGACAGCCTCTCCTACGAGCAGTACTTC.